This note documents a single T cell receptor (beta chain) sequence. What this receptor recognizes is not known. One end of the junction does not line up with germline, which may come from a read error. This sample was included in a study of T cells in Graves' hyperthyroidism and ophthalmopathy (dated by TCRdb to the late 2010s). General notes on the study: A discovery cohort of 95 to 100 patients, about 43 with Graves' ophthalmopathy and approximately 57 with stable Graves' hyperthyroidism, was used to find distinguishing TCR V-J signatures. In roughly six Graves' hyperthyroidism patients, the study also compared T-cell repertoires from thyroid tissue with T-cell repertoires from blood. The paper describes TCR Vbeta CDR3 sequencing of about 140 peripheral blood samples, made up of 43 ophthalmopathy patients, approximately 76 hyperthyroidism patients and around 17 progressor patients. The roughly 99 discovery patients were divided at random into training and test sets in a 7:3 ratio. After sampling, hyperthyroidism patients received methimazole starting at 30 mg daily, and ophthalmopathy patients received high-dose intravenous methylprednisolone. Prospective prediction of ophthalmopathy was tested in an independent validation cohort consisting of 18 to 20 hyperthyroidism patients and over 15 patients who later progressed to ophthalmopathy.

Amplification of TCR beta CDR3 regions was carried out from RNA transcripts. The first round of RT-PCR for the TCR CDR3 was performed with the HTBI primer set and the Qiagen OneStep RT-PCR kit. A second multiplex PCR round built the libraries, followed by size selection and purification. Paired-end sequencing of the libraries was performed with 100 bp reads on an Illumina HiSeq2000. The original methods were these. SOAPnuke was used to process the raw data, with reads discarded if the reads contained adapters or uncalled bases, had a mean Phred below 15, or lacked an exact constant-primer or identifier match. COPE v1.2.5 was used to merge the high-quality paired reads, and each unique nucleotide sequence was defined as a clonotype. MiTCR v1.1 was used to align the clonotypes against IMGT TRBV, TRBD and TRBJ reference segments. Analysis was restricted to V-J combinations with a frequency above 0.0001, which covered roughly 99% of repertoires. The TCS score was defined as F50 (clonal expansion) divided by E x V (chaos), with BLOSUM62-based TCRdist calculated between CDR3 peptides within each V-J. Welch's t-statistics and random forest reduced roughly 540 V-J features to 10 to 15, which were used in a naive Bayes classifier (R e1071). The Morisita-Horn index was used to measure how similar the thyroid and blood repertoires were. TCRdb reran the public reads through fastp at Q25 and MiXCR, keeping productive beta chains. Every entry covers one CDR3 protein and lists the most common genes and DNA from its rows. V and J calls and clone size were set by TCRdb, not the authors. The sample yields 610,000 or so distinct CDR3 sequences; 40% to 55% were counted once. The ten largest account for more than 7% of the sample.

Broad study findings and their caveats: No statistical method was used to fix the sample size in advance, and group allocation was not hidden from the investigators. During validation, the model predicted progression to ophthalmopathy a median of around six months ahead of onset, with almost 71% sensitivity and 72.22% specificity. Ophthalmopathy was separated from stable hyperthyroidism by a 13 V-J signature model, with approximately 86% sensitivity and just over 81% specificity obtained in cross-validation and 80%/75% obtained in testing. Blood samples also contained most of the expanded thyroid clonotypes (frequency above 0.001), which suggests that blood repertoires may reflect thyroid immune responses.

A patient counted as having stable Graves' hyperthyroidism if no progression to ophthalmopathy occurred over 18 months of follow-up. Hyperthyroidism patients were newly diagnosed, with disease duration under 2 months, and aged 18 to 65 years. Any patient with an uncontrolled infection, another autoimmune disease, pregnancy or lactation was excluded. Diagnoses relied on clinical symptoms, serum thyroxine and TRAb, thyroid ultrasound and orbital computed tomography. Total RNA was extracted using Trizol reagent, and RNA quality was assessed on an Agilent 2100 Bioanalyzer. The germline V gene supplies CDR1 SGHRS and CDR2 YFSETQ. The CDR3 runs 15 residues from the cysteine to the phenylalanine. The sequence is cut down to CDR3 DNA, 45 bases in frame from base 1.

This sequence uses TRBV5-1 and TRBJ2-3; 8 bases in the middle match TRBD2. The specimen was peripheral blood or thyroid tissue (not recorded which). The TCR originated in a woman aged 18-30 years with Graves' hyperthyroidism. The nucleotide sequence is TGTGCCAGCAGCTTTCCGACTAGCGTTACAGATACGCAGTATTTT. Its translation is CASSFPTSVTDTQYF.